This T cell receptor (beta chain) emerged from a study of T-cell reconstitution after alpha-beta-depleted transplantation in children. Overall study results and limits: Surviving recipient T cells and intrathymic progenitors accounted for some patients' high TCRbeta diversity at day 60. By one year post-transplant, T-cell counts and diversity largely arose from T cells that were newly produced. Alpha-beta T cells about two months after transplant reportedly derived from several hundred expanded graft clones.

This clonotype appeared a few times. What it binds is not known. Germline values: CDR1 DFQATT, CDR2 SNEGSKA (reference sequence). CDR3 length: 17 residues. V lost 0 bases to trimming and J lost 1 base, with 18 bases between them. Preparing the TCRbeta library involved the use of unique molecular identifiers. Using its own MiXCR run on the PCR reads, TCRdb lists one record per CDR3 protein. The table has 550,000 to 600,000 distinct CDR3 sequences, 23% seen once; the top ten hold roughly 13%. The rearrangement links TRBV20-1 to TRBJ2-5; maybe TRBD2 (7 bases). This TCR derives from a boy under two years old who had a stem cell transplant for acute myeloid leukemia, so the T cells may come from the graft donor. The sequencing here drew on PBMCs, mostly from graft donor cells, taken 360 days after TCRalphabeta/CD19-depleted stem cell transplant. This chain's CDR3 is CSARDPTAGAPQETQYF. In nucleotides, the CDR3 is TGCAGTGCTAGAGACCCTACCGCGGGGGCCCCCCAAGAGACCCAGTACTTC.